One and the same sample provided the 10 T cell receptor beta chains below, sequenced in a study of blood T cell repertoires in COVID-19 (dated by TCRdb to about 2020). Receptors were amplified or captured by the immunoSEQ multiplex PCR assay. TCRdb provides this immuneACCESS table in a form limited to in-frame rearrangements. Some clones are lacking; in checked studies, under half of them reflect an unresolved V gene, and why the rest are absent is not known. In this sample the table shows fewer than 100,000 clones, around nine tenths of which occur a single time. The top ten clones comprise less than 0.85% of the sample. The material sequenced was peripheral blood. Receptor source: a woman at least 80 years old with acute or convalescent COVID-19.

The chain couples TRBV5-1 to TRBJ2-2, with TRBD1 matching over 8 bases. The CDR3 length is 15 residues. From germline, CDR1 is SGHRS and CDR2 YFSETQ. J was trimmed by 7 bases and V by 4 bases; bases with no gene match: 9. The CDR3, as DNA: TGCGCCAGCAGCGCGGCAGGGGGCGCGGGCGGGGAGCTGTTTTTT. Amino acid sequence: CASSAAGGAGGELFF.

V usage is TRBV4-3 and J usage is TRBJ2-5; 10 bases fit TRBD2. The ends lost 3 bases at V and 2 bases at J; junction bases unmatched: 0. The germline gives CDR1 LGHNA, CDR2 YSLEER. This CDR3 contains 14 residues. CDR3 region: CASSQGLAQETQYF. CDR3 bases: TGCGCCAGCAGCCAGGGACTAGCGCAAGAGACCCAGTACTTC.

This clone was counted only a few times. The sample contains more than one DNA sequence encoding this CDR3. V is TRBV7-9 and J is TRBJ1-6; 10 bases match TRBD1. The length of the CDR3 is 17 residues. Germline V lookup: CDR1 SEHNR, CDR2 FQNEAQ (reference sequence). With V trimmed by 5 bases and J by 4 bases, 8 bases remained unmatched. For the CDR3, the DNA is TGTGCCAGCAGCACCTACCGGGACAGGGGATATAATTCACCCCTCCACTTT. Protein sequence: CASSTYRDRGYNSPLHF.

The rearrangement links TRBV29-1 to TRBJ1-5; 7 bases are shared with TRBD1. The J segment lost 0 bases and the V segment lost 5 bases, leaving 7 bases of the junction unmatched. Germline CDR1 and CDR2: SQVTM and ANQGSEA. There are 15 residues in the CDR3. The CDR3: CSVSTGAFSNQPQHF. In nucleotides, the CDR3 is TGCAGCGTTTCTACAGGGGCCTTTAGCAATCAGCCCCAGCATTTT.

The rearrangement links TRBV5-5 to TRBJ1-2; 9 nucleotides align to TRBD1. Germline CDR1 reads SGHKS; CDR2 reads YYEKEE (reference sequence). J gave up 8 bases and V 2 bases, and 13 bases lay outside the gene matches. This CDR3 has 16 residues. CDR3 region: CASSFPTGGSERGYTF. CDR3 DNA sequence: TGTGCCAGCAGCTTCCCGACAGGGGGGAGTGAAAGGGGCTACACCTTC. The full variable domain, in which reference TRBV5-5 and TRBJ1-2 provide the parts outside the CDR3, is DAGVTQSPTHLIKTRGQQVTLRCSPISGHKSVSWYQQVLGQGPQFIFQYYEKEERGRGNFPDRFSARQFPNYSSELNVNALLLGDSALYLCASSFPTGGSERGYTFGSGTRLTVV.

The rearrangement links TRBV6-5 to TRBJ2-6; no reliable D call. V lost 5 bases to trimming and J lost 0 bases, with 2 bases between them. Germline V gene data show CDR1 as MNHEY and CDR2 as SVGAGI. The CDR3 sequence is 13 residues long. The DNA of the CDR3 is TGTGCCAGCAGTCGCTCTGGGGCCAACGTCCTGACTTTC. It yields the protein CASSRSGANVLTF.

J is TRBJ1-1 and V is TRBV4-3; D is unresolved. The germline V gene has CDR1 LGHNA and CDR2 YSLEER. This CDR3 is built from 14 residues. Trimming removed 0 bases at V and 1 base at J, with 6 bases between. CDR3 in DNA: TGCGCCAGCAGCCAAGATTCGGGGAACACTGAAGCTTTCTTT. It codes for CASSQDSGNTEAFF.

This clone was seen more than once but under ten times. The chain has TRBV5-1 and TRBJ1-4; TRBD1 agrees at 8 bases. Germline V gene data show CDR1 as SGHRS and CDR2 as YFSETQ. This CDR3 spans 15 amino acids. V dropped 0 bases and J dropped 8; count of bases not matched to a gene: 6. CDR3 bases: TGCGCCAGCAGCTTGGAAGTAGACAGGGGCGAAAAACTGTTTTTT. Encoded protein: CASSLEVDRGEKLFF. Filled out from reference TRBV5-1 and TRBJ1-4, the complete variable domain reads KAGVTQTPRYLIKTRGQQVTLSCSPISGHRSVSWYQQTPGQGLQFLFEYFSETQRNKGNFPGRFSGRQFSNSRSEMNVSTLELGDSALYLCASSLEVDRGEKLFFGSGTQLSVL.

V is TRBV7-6 and J is TRBJ1-1; TRBD1 aligns across 7 bases. Trimming at V came to 1 base and at J to 3 bases, leaving 2 bases not matched to a gene. The CDR3 is 14 residues long. CDR1 is SGHVS and CDR2 is FNYEAQ in the germline V gene. The DNA of the CDR3 is TGTGCCAGCAGCTTAGGAACAGGGGACACTGAAGCTTTCTTT. It codes for CASSLGTGDTEAFF. The whole variable domain, filled in from reference TRBV7-6 and TRBJ1-1, reads GAGVSQSPRYKVTKRGQDVALRCDPISGHVSLYWYRQALGQGPEFLTYFNYEAQQDKSGLPNDRFSAERPEGSISTLTIQRTEQRDSAMYRCASSLGTGDTEAFFGQGTRLTVV.

A word on this clone: One end of the junction fails to match germline, which may point to a read error. CDR3 loop: CASSLAGQGVGNAIYF. The CDR3 DNA reads TGTGCCAGCAGCTTGGCGGGACAGGGAGTAGGAAACGCCATATATTTT. V and J are TRBV7-2 and TRBJ1-3; 9 bases are shared with TRBD1. CDR1 and CDR2 from the germline V gene are SGHTA and FQGNSA. The CDR3 length is 16 residues.